This entry lists 18 T cell receptor beta chains sequenced from one sample in a study of early T cells in non-severe SARS-CoV-2 infection. Using its own MiXCR run on the 5' RACE reads, TCRdb lists one record per CDR3 protein. The data hold over 50,000 distinct CDR3 sequences, with 10% to 14% observed a single time. Input material: whole blood. The receptors come from an adult who was a healthcare worker with PCR-confirmed SARS-CoV-2 infection or an uninfected control (not recorded which).

This clonotype was detected many times. The chain is built from TRBV3-1 and TRBJ2-2; unclear D gene. This CDR3 is 14 amino acids long. Looked up from germline, CDR1 is LGHDT and CDR2 is YNNKEL (reference sequence). The ends were cut back, 1 base at V and 4 bases at J, with 7 bases in the middle. DNA of the CDR3: TGTGCCAGCAGCCAAGTCCCCACCACCGGGGAGCTGTTTTTT. Translation: CASSQVPTTGELFF.

This clonotype has ten or more counts. The CDR3 loop reads CASSRSGVRGPGYTF. The CDR3 nucleotides read TGCGCCAGCAGTCGCTCAGGGGTTAGGGGGCCCGGCTACACCTTC. This chain links TRBV23-1 with TRBJ1-2, with TRBD1 matching 7 bases. TRBV23-1 is labeled an ORF, and its function is uncertain. This CDR3 is built from 15 residues. Trimming removed 4 bases from V and 8 bases from J; junction bases left unmatched: 13.

The chain couples TRBV28 to TRBJ1-2; D call uncertain. Trimming took 3 bases from V and 4 from J, leaving 9 bases between them. CDR3 length: 13 amino acids. CDR1 MDHEN and CDR2 SYDVKM come from the germline V gene. The CDR3 DNA follows: TGTGCCAGCAGTTTGCCGGGCGGCTATGGCTACACCTTC. Its translation is CASSLPGGYGYTF.

This clonotype came up many times. This chain connects TRBV29-1 to TRBJ1-2, with D unresolved. Germline loops: CDR1 SQVTM, CDR2 ANQGSEA. The V gene lost 7 bases and the J gene lost 3 bases, with 15 bases spanning the gap. The CDR3 sequence is 13 residues long. CDR3 sequence: CSGKVGSHYGYTF. CDR3 DNA: TGCAGCGGAAAGGTTGGGTCGCACTATGGCTACACCTTC.

This clonotype appeared a few times. This chain connects TRBV6-5 to TRBJ1-6, with D maybe TRBD1 (5 bases). CDR3 length equals 14 residues. V was clipped by 0 bases and J by 10 bases, with 10 bases between them. In germline, CDR1 is MNHEY, CDR2 SVGAGI. CDR3 in DNA: TGTGCCAGCAGTTACTCGATGGACACGTCACCCCTCCACTTT. Translating gives CASSYSMDTSPLHF.

The chain recombines TRBV2 with TRBJ2-7, with D tentatively TRBD2 (6 bases). The CDR3 consists of 13 residues. The germline V gene has CDR1 SNHLY and CDR2 FYNNEI. Trimming removed 3 bases from V and 2 bases from J, with 8 bases in between. CDR3 nucleotides: TGTGCCAGCAGTGAGGGCGGGGCCTACGAGCAGTACTTC. Translating it yields CASSEGGAYEQYF.

This clonotype was recorded many times. The chain is built from TRBV12-3 or TRBV12-4 and TRBJ1-1, with D tentatively TRBD1 (6 bases). Trimming pared 6 bases from V and 3 bases from J, leaving 11 bases between. This CDR3 comprises 13 residues. The CDR3 region is CASSTAGDTEAFF. The CDR3 coding sequence is TGTGCCAGCAGCACCGCAGGGGACACTGAAGCTTTCTTT.

There are many counts of this clonotype. The rearrangement joins TRBV7-3 to TRBJ2-7; a weak D match, TRBD2 (7 bases). There are 14 residues in the CDR3. The V end lost 5 bases, the J end lost 4 bases, and 15 bases lay between the germline ends. The germline V gene has CDR1 SGHTA and CDR2 FQGTGA. The CDR3 reads CASSPQGGAYEQYF. The DNA of the CDR3 is TGTGCCAGCAGCCCTCAAGGGGGGGCTTACGAGCAGTACTTC.

This clonotype has only a few counts. This sequence may be a read error, since a much larger clone differs from it by one base. The chain combines TRBV7-9 with TRBJ1-2; D not certain. Trimming pared 3 bases from V and 5 bases from J, leaving 7 bases between. CDR1 and CDR2 from the germline V gene are SEHNR and FQNEAQ (reference sequence). This CDR3 is built from 12 residues. The CDR3 coding sequence is TGTGCCAGCAGCTTTGTGGAATATGGCTACACCTTC. Its translation is CASSFVEYGYTF.

This clonotype was picked up a small number of times. The gene calls are TRBV7-2 and TRBJ2-3, with 9 bases matching TRBD2. The length of the CDR3 is 17 residues. V shed 4 bases, J shed 2 bases, and the junction held 10 bases outside the gene matches. Germline values: CDR1 SGHTA, CDR2 FQGNSA. CDR3 loop: CASSSIYSGGYTDTQYF. The CDR3 DNA reads TGTGCCAGCAGCTCGATTTATAGCGGGGGATACACAGATACGCAGTATTTT.

This clonotype has at least ten counts. J is TRBJ2-7 and V is TRBV3-1; 10 nucleotides match TRBD2. Unmatched junction bases numbered 2, after V lost 5 bases and J lost 4 bases. Per the germline V gene, CDR1 is LGHDT and CDR2 is YNNKEL (reference sequence). The CDR3 loop spans 13 amino acids. The CDR3 spells CASSFSGGYEQYF. DNA of the CDR3: TGTGCCAGCAGCTTTAGCGGGGGGTACGAGCAGTACTTC.

The chain has TRBV6-5 and TRBJ2-7; D is unclear. Germline V gene sequence: CDR1 MNHEY, CDR2 SVGAGI. The CDR3 spans 17 residues. V was trimmed by 0 bases and J by 5 bases, leaving 20 bases between them. In DNA, the CDR3 is TGTGCCAGCAGTTACTCGGGCAACTCCGCCAGCCCGGACGAGCAGTACTTC. Translated: CASSYSGNSASPDEQYF.

This clonotype was observed at least ten times. The V and J genes are TRBV18 and TRBJ2-3, with D possibly called TRBD1 or TRBD2 (5 bases each). V was clipped by 4 bases and J by 4 bases, with 18 bases between them. The CDR3 runs to 16 residues. The germline CDR1 and CDR2 sequences are KGHSH and LQKENI. The CDR3 loop reads CASSLGASGTADTQYF. CDR3 coding DNA: TGTGCCAGCTCACTAGGGGCCTCCGGGACCGCAGATACGCAGTATTTT. The full variable domain, completed using reference TRBV18 and TRBJ2-3, is NAGVMQNPRHLVRRRGQEARLRCSPMKGHSHVYWYRQLPEEGLKFMVYLQKENIIDESGMPKERFSAEFPKEGPSILRIQQVVRGDSAAYFCASSLGASGTADTQYFGPGTRLTVL.

Ten or more counts support this clonotype. The chain carries TRBV18 and TRBJ1-5; unclear D gene. The germline gives CDR1 KGHSH, CDR2 LQKENI. The CDR3 totals 12 residues. The V and J ends lost 3 bases and 9 bases respectively, with 9 bases between them. CDR3 sequence: CASSPAGGPQHF. For the CDR3, the DNA is TGTGCCAGCTCACCTGCGGGCGGGCCCCAGCATTTT.

This clonotype has ten or more counts. The chain is built from TRBV7-9 and TRBJ2-7; a possible D gene is TRBD2 (6 bases). Trimming stripped 5 bases from V and 6 bases from J, with 14 bases between. The germline gives CDR1 SEHNR, CDR2 FQNEAQ (reference sequence). CDR3 size: 13 residues. Here the CDR3 reads CASSLGGRGEQYF. The CDR3, as DNA: TGTGCCAGCAGCCTCGGGGGACGTGGCGAGCAGTACTTC.

The table lists this clonotype with a few counts. V is TRBV11-2 and J is TRBJ1-1, with TRBD1 as a possible D gene (5 bases). The CDR3 has 13 residues. Trimming shortened V by 4 bases and J by 6 bases, and 12 bases separated the two germline ends. CDR1 is SGHAT and CDR2 is FQNNGV in the germline V gene. CDR3 residues: CASSSWGRSEAFF. The CDR3 DNA reads TGTGCCAGCAGCTCATGGGGGAGATCTGAAGCTTTCTTT.

The chain combines TRBV14 with TRBJ1-1; D is perhaps TRBD1 (5 bases). CDR3 length: 13 amino acids. Germline lookup yields CDR1 SGHDN and CDR2 FVKESK. Between the trimmed V and J ends, which lost 3 bases and 7 bases, there was a span of 12 bases. DNA for the CDR3: TGTGCCAGCAGCCATCGGGGACGCCTTGAAGCTTTCTTT. Protein sequence: CASSHRGRLEAFF.

This clonotype was picked up many times. The V call is TRBV11-2, the J call TRBJ1-2, with TRBD1 as a possible D gene (6 bases). The CDR3 has 15 residues. V lost 6 bases, J lost 4 bases, and 18 bases lay in between. From germline, CDR1 is SGHAT and CDR2 FQNNGV. CDR3 region: CASRPLRGPFYGYTF. The CDR3 region has the DNA TGTGCCAGCAGGCCCCTACGGGGGCCCTTCTATGGCTACACCTTC.